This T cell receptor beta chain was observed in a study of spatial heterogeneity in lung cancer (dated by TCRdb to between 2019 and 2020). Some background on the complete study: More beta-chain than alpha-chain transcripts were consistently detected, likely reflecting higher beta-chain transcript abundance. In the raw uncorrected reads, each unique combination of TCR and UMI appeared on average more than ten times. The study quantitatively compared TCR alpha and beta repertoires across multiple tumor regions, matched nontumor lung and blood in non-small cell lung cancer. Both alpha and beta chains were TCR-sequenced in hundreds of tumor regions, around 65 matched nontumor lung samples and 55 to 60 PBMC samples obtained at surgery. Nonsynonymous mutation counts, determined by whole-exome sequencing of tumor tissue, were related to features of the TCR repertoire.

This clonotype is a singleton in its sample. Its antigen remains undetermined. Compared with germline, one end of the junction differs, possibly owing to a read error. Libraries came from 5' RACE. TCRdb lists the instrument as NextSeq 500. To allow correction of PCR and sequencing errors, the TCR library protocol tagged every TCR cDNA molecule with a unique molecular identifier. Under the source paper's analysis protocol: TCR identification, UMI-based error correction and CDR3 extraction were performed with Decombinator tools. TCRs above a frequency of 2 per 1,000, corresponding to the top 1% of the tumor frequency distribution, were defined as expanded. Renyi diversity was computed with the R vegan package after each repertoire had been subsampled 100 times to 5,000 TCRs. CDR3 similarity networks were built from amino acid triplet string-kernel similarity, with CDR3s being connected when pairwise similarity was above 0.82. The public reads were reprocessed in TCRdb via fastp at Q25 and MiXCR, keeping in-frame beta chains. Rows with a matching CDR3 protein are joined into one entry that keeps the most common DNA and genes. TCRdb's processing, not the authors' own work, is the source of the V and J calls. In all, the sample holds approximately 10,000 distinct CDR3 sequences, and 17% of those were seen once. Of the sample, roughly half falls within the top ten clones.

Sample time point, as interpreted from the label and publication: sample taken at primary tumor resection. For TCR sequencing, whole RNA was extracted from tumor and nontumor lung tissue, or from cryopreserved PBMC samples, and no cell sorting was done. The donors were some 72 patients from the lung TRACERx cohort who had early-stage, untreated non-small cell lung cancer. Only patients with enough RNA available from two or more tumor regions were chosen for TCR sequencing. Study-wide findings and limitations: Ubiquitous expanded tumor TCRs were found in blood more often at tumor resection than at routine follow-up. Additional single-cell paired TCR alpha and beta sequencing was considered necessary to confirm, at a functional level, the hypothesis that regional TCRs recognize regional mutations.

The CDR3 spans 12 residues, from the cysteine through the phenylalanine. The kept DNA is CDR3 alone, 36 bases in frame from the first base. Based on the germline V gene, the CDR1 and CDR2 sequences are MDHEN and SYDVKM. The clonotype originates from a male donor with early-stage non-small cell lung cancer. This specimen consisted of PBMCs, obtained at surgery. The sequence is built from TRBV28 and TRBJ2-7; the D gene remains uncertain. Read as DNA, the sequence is TGTGCCAGCAGTTTTTCCACGTCCCACTTAAACTTC. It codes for CASSFSTSHLNF.